This T cell receptor (beta chain) was identified during a study of blood T cell repertoires in COVID-19 (dated by TCRdb to the early 2020s). Broadly, across the study: Samples from collaborators originated in the United States, Italy and Spain and spanned both the acute and convalescent phases of COVID-19. The prospective study material was composed of cDNA or gDNA derived from T cells, B-cell-depleted T cells, or PBMCs. The dataset comprised deeply sampled blood TCRbeta repertoires from subjects exposed to, actively infected with, or recovered from COVID-19. The repertoires were released in a freely available public database meant as a resource for research on the immune response to SARS-CoV-2. The samples were drawn from the first 160 participants of the ongoing ImmuneRACE study and from under 1,500 subjects provided by 6 global collaborators. The sample metadata nearly always contained a de-identified subject ID, COVID-19 status, age in years and sex. Where available, HLA class I and class II types were obtained from metadata supplied by the sample provider rather than from assay-based typing. On the study overall, not on this receptor specifically: The quantity of clinical and demographic metadata differed by source and by participant and was supplied without curation.

The cysteine opens and the phenylalanine closes a CDR3 of 12 amino acids. CDR3 DNA is the only sequence kept; it has 36 bases, read in frame from the first base. After removal of 5 bases from V and 10 bases from J, the junction retains 4 bases not matched to a gene. From a lookup of the germline V gene (reference sequence), CDR1 and CDR2 are LNHDA and SQIVND. Each collaborating institution followed its own protocols to collect whole blood in K2EDTA tubes. For TCRbeta analysis, collaborators shipped samples in one of three forms: frozen whole blood, isolated PBMCs, or DNA extracted from either of those sample types. The immunoSEQ Assay, a bias-controlled multiplex PCR, was used to amplify TCRbeta CDR3 regions from genomic DNA. Turning to the authors' computational methods: Within the assay, amplification of reference gene primers was used to estimate how many nucleated cells each sample contained. To quantify the absolute abundance of each unique TCRbeta CDR3 rearrangement, sequence reads were collapsed and filtered. Productive Simpson clonality was computed per sample as the square root of Simpson's diversity index over productive rearrangements. Drawn from immuneACCESS, this table holds only the in-frame rearrangements with V and J called that TCRdb kept. Clones are partly lost; checked studies trace under half to an unresolved V gene and leave the rest unexplained. The V and J calls and the clone size are those of that table, but D and trimming were determined from the DNA. The sample table contains fewer than 150,000 clones; only one count was recorded for about 86% of them. The ten biggest clones cover over 7% of the sample.

To note about this clone: Its antigen has not been determined. No qualities accompany the bases; no much larger clone lies one base away.

The receptor chain draws on TRBV19 and TRBJ2-1; 8 junctional bases match TRBD1. Sequencing was done on a sample of peripheral blood. This clonotype was sampled from a human donor in a cohort sampled during active COVID-19. The sequenced DNA: TGTGCCAGTAGTCTACGACAGGGGGAGCAGTTCTTC. Protein translation: CASSLRQGEQFF.